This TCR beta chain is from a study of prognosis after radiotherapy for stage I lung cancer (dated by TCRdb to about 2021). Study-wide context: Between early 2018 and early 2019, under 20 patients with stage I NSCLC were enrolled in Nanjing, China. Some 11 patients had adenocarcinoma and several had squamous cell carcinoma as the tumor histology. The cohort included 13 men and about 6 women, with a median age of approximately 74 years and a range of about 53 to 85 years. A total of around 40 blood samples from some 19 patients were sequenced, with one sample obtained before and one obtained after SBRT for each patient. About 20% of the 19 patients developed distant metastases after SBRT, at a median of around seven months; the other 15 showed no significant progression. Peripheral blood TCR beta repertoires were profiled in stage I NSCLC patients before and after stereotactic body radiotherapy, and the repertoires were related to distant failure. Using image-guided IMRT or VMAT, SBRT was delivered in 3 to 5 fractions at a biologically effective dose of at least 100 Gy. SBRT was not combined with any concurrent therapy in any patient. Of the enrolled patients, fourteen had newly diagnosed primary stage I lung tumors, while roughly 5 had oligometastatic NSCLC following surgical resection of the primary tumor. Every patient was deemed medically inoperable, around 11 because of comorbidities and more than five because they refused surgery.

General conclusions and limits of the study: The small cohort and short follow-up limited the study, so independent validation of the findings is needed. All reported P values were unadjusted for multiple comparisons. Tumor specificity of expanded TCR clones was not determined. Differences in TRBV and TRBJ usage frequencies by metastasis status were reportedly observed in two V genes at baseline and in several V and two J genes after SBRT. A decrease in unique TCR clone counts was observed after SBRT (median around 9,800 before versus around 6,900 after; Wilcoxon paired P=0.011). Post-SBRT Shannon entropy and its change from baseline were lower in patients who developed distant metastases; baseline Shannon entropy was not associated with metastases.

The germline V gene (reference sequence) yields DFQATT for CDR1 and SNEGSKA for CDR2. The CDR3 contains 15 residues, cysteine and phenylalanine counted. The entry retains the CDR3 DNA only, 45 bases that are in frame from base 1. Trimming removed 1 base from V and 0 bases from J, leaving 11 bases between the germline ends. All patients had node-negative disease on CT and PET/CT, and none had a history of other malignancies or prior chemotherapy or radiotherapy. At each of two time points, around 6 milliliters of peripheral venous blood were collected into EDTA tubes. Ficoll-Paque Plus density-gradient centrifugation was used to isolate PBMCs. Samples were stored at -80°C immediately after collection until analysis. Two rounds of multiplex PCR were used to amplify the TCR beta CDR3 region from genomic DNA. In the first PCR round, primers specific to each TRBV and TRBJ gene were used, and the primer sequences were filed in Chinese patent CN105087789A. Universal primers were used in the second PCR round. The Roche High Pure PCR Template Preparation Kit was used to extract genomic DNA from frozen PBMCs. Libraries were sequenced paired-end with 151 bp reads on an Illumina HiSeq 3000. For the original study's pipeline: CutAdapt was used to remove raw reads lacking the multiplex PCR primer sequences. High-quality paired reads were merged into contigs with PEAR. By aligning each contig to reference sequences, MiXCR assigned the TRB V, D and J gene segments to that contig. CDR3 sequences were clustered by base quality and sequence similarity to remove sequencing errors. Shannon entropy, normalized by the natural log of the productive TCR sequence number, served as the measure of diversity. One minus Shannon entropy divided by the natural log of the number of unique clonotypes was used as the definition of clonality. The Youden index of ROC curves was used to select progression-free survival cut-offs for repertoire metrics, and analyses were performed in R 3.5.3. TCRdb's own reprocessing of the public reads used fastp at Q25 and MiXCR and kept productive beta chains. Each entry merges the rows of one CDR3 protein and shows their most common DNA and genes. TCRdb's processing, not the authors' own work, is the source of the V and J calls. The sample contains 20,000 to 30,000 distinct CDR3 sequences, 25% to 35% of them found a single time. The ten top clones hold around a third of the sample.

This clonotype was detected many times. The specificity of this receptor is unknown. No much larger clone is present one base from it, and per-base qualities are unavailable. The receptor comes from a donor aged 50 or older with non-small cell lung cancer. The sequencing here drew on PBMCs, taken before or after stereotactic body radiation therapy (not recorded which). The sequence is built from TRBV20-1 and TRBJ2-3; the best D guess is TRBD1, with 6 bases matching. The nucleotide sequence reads TGCAGTGCTAGAGGATCACAGGGTAGCACAGATACGCAGTATTTT. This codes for CSARGSQGSTDTQYF.